This TCR beta chain is from a study of regulatory T cells in long-lasting Graves disease. At the level of the study: Persistent cases took antithyroid drugs over 5 years and stayed TSH receptor antibody positive. Overall study findings and caveats: In persistent patients, shared public clonotypes (under 3,000) outnumbered those in new patients (966).

On this clonotype itself: What it binds is unknown.

Specified time point: persistent/refractory GD, antithyroid drugs over 5 years with positive TRAb. The TCR library was made from RNA that had been extracted from PBMCs in TRIzol. Diagnoses of Graves' disease were made by American Thyroid Association guidelines. HTBI primers from iRepertoire and Arm-PCR of CDR3 regions yielded the TCR beta libraries. Via MiXCR, TCRdb re-called the multiplex PCR reads, giving one row per CDR3 protein. The table lists 400,000 to 450,000 distinct CDR3 sequences, roughly a quarter of them singletons, with approximately 25% in the top ten. The CDR3 has 16 residues. Germline CDR1 DFQATT, CDR2 SNEGSKA (reference sequence). The V and J ends lost 6 bases and 4 bases respectively, with 24 bases between them.

The V and J genes are TRBV20-1 and TRBJ2-5; D is possibly TRBD1 or TRBD2 (5 bases each). The sequencing here drew on peripheral blood mononuclear cells (PBMCs), taken when the disease was refractory, from a patient treated with antithyroid drugs. The TCR sequence derives from a female donor with Graves disease. The CDR3 region is CSAVRGLTIVRETQYF. Written as DNA, the CDR3 is TGCAGTGCCGTACGGGGCCTAACCATCGTCAGAGAGACCCAGTACTTC.